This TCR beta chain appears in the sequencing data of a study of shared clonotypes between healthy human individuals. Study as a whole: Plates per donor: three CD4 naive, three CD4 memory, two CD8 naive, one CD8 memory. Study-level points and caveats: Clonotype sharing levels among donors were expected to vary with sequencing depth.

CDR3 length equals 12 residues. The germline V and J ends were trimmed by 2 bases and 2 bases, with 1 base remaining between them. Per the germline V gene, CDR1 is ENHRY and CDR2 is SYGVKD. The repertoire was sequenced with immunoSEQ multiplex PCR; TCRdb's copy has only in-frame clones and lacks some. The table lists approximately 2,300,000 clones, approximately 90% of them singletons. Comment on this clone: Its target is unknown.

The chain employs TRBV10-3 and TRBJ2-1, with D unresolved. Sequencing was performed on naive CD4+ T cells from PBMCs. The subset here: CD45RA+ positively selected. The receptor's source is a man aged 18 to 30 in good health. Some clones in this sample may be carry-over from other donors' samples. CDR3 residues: CAISETYNEQFF. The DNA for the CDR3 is TGTGCCATCAGTGAGACCTACAATGAGCAGTTCTTC.